This is a list of T cell receptor beta chains from one sample in a study of blood T cell repertoires in COVID-19. Some clones are missing from TCRdb's copy, which holds only in-frame ones; the method was immunoSEQ multiplex PCR. The sample includes about 500,000 clones, about nine tenths of them seen just once. The sample comprised PBMCs or T cells enriched from blood (not recorded which). These receptors came from a woman under 30 who had recovered from COVID-19. CDR3s include the opening cysteine and the closing phenylalanine or tryptophan. The order of the fields is CDR3 DNA, CDR3 protein, clone size, V gene, J gene, D gene. D genes are given only for firm matches. A row's size may be missing; if present it is once, few, many or a size class.

CDR3 DNA: TGTGCCAGCAGCTCACAGGGGGCGAGCACTGAAGCTTTCTTT
CDR3 protein: CASSSQGASTEAFF
clone size: NA
V gene: TRBV7-9
J gene: TRBJ1-1
D gene: TRBD1

CDR3 DNA: TGTGCCAGCAGCCGGACAGGGGGAGGGCAGTACTTC
CDR3 protein: CASSRTGGGQYF
clone size: NA
V gene: TRBV11-2
J gene: TRBJ2-7
D gene: TRBD1

CDR3 DNA: TGTGCCAGCTACGACTTGAATCCTCGTTGCCGGACCTACGAGCAGTACTTC
CDR3 protein: CASYDLNPRCRTYEQYF
clone size: NA
V gene: TRBV6-4
J gene: TRBJ2-7
D gene: NA

CDR3 DNA: TGTGCCAGCAGCTTAGTGACAGGGGGCTCGGGGGAGCAGTACTTC
CDR3 protein: CASSLVTGGSGEQYF
clone size: NA
V gene: TRBV7-2
J gene: TRBJ2-7
D gene: TRBD1

CDR3 DNA: TGTGCCAGCAGTCCTAAGGATACGCAGTATTTT
CDR3 protein: CASSPKDTQYF
clone size: NA
V gene: TRBV7-2
J gene: TRBJ2-3
D gene: NA

CDR3 DNA: TGTGCCAGCAGCTCCCGGTTACCGAGGACAGATACGCAGTATTTT
CDR3 protein: CASSSRLPRTDTQYF
clone size: NA
V gene: TRBV7-8
J gene: TRBJ2-3
D gene: NA

CDR3 DNA: TGTGCCAGCAGCCAAAAACTAGTAGTCAATGAGCAGTTCTTC
CDR3 protein: CASSQKLVVNEQFF
clone size: NA
V gene: TRBV3-1/TRBV3-2
J gene: TRBJ2-1
D gene: NA

CDR3 DNA: TGTGCCAGCGGATGGGGAGGGATCAACGAGCAGTACTTC
CDR3 protein: CASGWGGINEQYF
clone size: NA
V gene: TRBV6-5
J gene: TRBJ2-7
D gene: TRBD2

CDR3 DNA: TGTGCCAGCAGTCAAGTCTCGGGGGGGAGTTCCCGTTACACCATATATTTT
CDR3 protein: CASSQVSGGSSRYTIYF
clone size: NA
V gene: TRBV28
J gene: TRBJ1-3
D gene: NA

CDR3 DNA: TGTGCCAGCAGCTTAGGAGCCGACTTCACTGAAGCTTTCTTT
CDR3 protein: CASSLGADFTEAFF
clone size: few
V gene: TRBV7-9
J gene: TRBJ1-1
D gene: NA

CDR3 DNA: TGCGCCAGCCAAAGTAGCGGGGGATCCCTCCATACGCAGTATTTT
CDR3 protein: CASQSSGGSLHTQYF
clone size: once
V gene: TRBV5-1
J gene: TRBJ2-3
D gene: TRBD2

CDR3 DNA: TGCGCCAGCAGCCCCGGGACAGAGGGAGTTGAAGCTTTCTTT
CDR3 protein: CASSPGTEGVEAFF
clone size: NA
V gene: TRBV5-1
J gene: TRBJ1-1
D gene: TRBD1

CDR3 DNA: TGTGCCAGCAGTGGGGCGGGGAACACTGAAGCTTTCTTT
CDR3 protein: CASSGAGNTEAFF
clone size: once
V gene: TRBV25-1
J gene: TRBJ1-1
D gene: NA

CDR3 DNA: TGTGCCAGCAGCCCCCAAAACTTCAGACAGGGCTACGAGCAGTACTTC
CDR3 protein: CASSPQNFRQGYEQYF
clone size: NA
V gene: TRBV7-2
J gene: TRBJ2-7
D gene: TRBD1

CDR3 DNA: TGTGCCTGGATTCCCTCAGGGAGGACTGAAGCTTTCTTT
CDR3 protein: CAWIPSGRTEAFF
clone size: NA
V gene: TRBV30
J gene: TRBJ1-1
D gene: NA

CDR3 DNA: TGTGCCTGGAGTTGGGGGGGGAGTAGCAATCAGCCCCAGCATTTT
CDR3 protein: CAWSWGGSSNQPQHF
clone size: NA
V gene: TRBV30
J gene: TRBJ1-5
D gene: NA

CDR3 DNA: TGTGCCAGCAGCTTGGTCGGGACAGGGGCCGCCTACGAGCAGTACTTC
CDR3 protein: CASSLVGTGAAYEQYF
clone size: NA
V gene: TRBV5-5
J gene: TRBJ2-7
D gene: TRBD1

CDR3 DNA: TGTGCCATACCAGGTTATACCGGGGAGCTGTTTTTT
CDR3 protein: CAIPGYTGELFF
clone size: NA
V gene: TRBV12-3/TRBV12-4
J gene: TRBJ2-2
D gene: NA

CDR3 DNA: TGTGCCAGTTCTGACACGGTGGCTAACTATGGCTACACCTTC
CDR3 protein: CASSDTVANYGYTF
clone size: once
V gene: TRBV28
J gene: TRBJ1-2
D gene: NA

CDR3 DNA: TGTGCCAGCAGCACCCTACCTTCAGGGGCCGTTATCAATCAGCCCCAGCATTTT
CDR3 protein: CASSTLPSGAVINQPQHF
clone size: NA
V gene: TRBV7-8
J gene: TRBJ1-5
D gene: NA

CDR3 DNA: TGTGCCAGCAGCTGGGGGGAGGGCATTACCTATGGGAGCAATCAGCCCCAGCATTTT
CDR3 protein: CASSWGEGITYGSNQPQHF
clone size: NA
V gene: TRBV7-2
J gene: TRBJ1-5
D gene: NA

CDR3 DNA: TGTGCCTGGAGTGACAGGGGTGGAGAGCAGTACTTC
CDR3 protein: CAWSDRGGEQYF
clone size: NA
V gene: TRBV30
J gene: TRBJ2-7
D gene: TRBD1

CDR3 DNA: TGTGCCAGCAGCTCCCGACTAGCGGGGGGCGCAGATACGCAGTATTTT
CDR3 protein: CASSSRLAGGADTQYF
clone size: NA
V gene: TRBV7-2
J gene: TRBJ2-3
D gene: TRBD2

CDR3 DNA: TGTGCCAGTAGTCCCCGGACAGCGTCTAATGAAAAACTGTTTTTT
CDR3 protein: CASSPRTASNEKLFF
clone size: NA
V gene: TRBV19
J gene: TRBJ1-4
D gene: NA

CDR3 DNA: TGTGCCAGCAGCTCGACAGGGGGTCGGGAAAAACTGTTTTTT
CDR3 protein: CASSSTGGREKLFF
clone size: NA
V gene: TRBV5-8
J gene: TRBJ1-4
D gene: TRBD1

CDR3 DNA: TGTGCCAGCAGCTTAGCCTCTACTGGAAACACCATATATTTT
CDR3 protein: CASSLASTGNTIYF
clone size: NA
V gene: TRBV11-2
J gene: TRBJ1-3
D gene: NA

CDR3 DNA: TGCGCCAGCATCGATCGGGTAGCGAATGAAAAACTGTTTTTT
CDR3 protein: CASIDRVANEKLFF
clone size: NA
V gene: TRBV10-2
J gene: TRBJ1-4
D gene: NA

CDR3 DNA: TGTGCCAGCAGTTACACCCAGAATTCCTACGAGCAGTACTTC
CDR3 protein: CASSYTQNSYEQYF
clone size: NA
V gene: TRBV6-5
J gene: TRBJ2-7
D gene: NA

CDR3 DNA: TGCGCCAGCAGCTCGGGACAGGGGACAGATACGCAGTATTTT
CDR3 protein: CASSSGQGTDTQYF
clone size: NA
V gene: TRBV5-1
J gene: TRBJ2-3
D gene: TRBD1

CDR3 DNA: TGTGCCAGCAGTTACTCCCTAGCCCACGAGCAGTACTTC
CDR3 protein: CASSYSLAHEQYF
clone size: NA
V gene: TRBV6-5
J gene: TRBJ2-7
D gene: NA

CDR3 DNA: TGTGCCAGTAGACAAAGCAATCAGCCCCAGCATTTT
CDR3 protein: CASRQSNQPQHF
clone size: NA
V gene: TRBV19
J gene: TRBJ1-5
D gene: NA

CDR3 DNA: TGTGCCAGCAGCCCGCGACAGGGGGCGATCACCGGGGAGCTGTTTTTT
CDR3 protein: CASSPRQGAITGELFF
clone size: NA
V gene: TRBV7-2
J gene: TRBJ2-2
D gene: TRBD1

CDR3 DNA: TGTGCCAGTAGTCCCCGCGCTCGGGACTTCGGAAACACCATATATTTT
CDR3 protein: CASSPRARDFGNTIYF
clone size: NA
V gene: TRBV19
J gene: TRBJ1-3
D gene: NA

CDR3 DNA: TGTGCCAGCAGCCAAAGTGTGGGACAGAGAAGTCGGGAGCAGTACTTC
CDR3 protein: CASSQSVGQRSREQYF
clone size: NA
V gene: TRBV3-1/TRBV3-2
J gene: TRBJ2-7
D gene: TRBD1

CDR3 DNA: TGTGCCAGCAGCTCGGGACTAGCGGGGCAGACCCAGTACTTC
CDR3 protein: CASSSGLAGQTQYF
clone size: NA
V gene: TRBV5-6
J gene: TRBJ2-5
D gene: TRBD2

CDR3 DNA: TGTGCCAGCAGCTTGGAACAGCCTTACGAGCAGTACTTC
CDR3 protein: CASSLEQPYEQYF
clone size: NA
V gene: TRBV5-6
J gene: TRBJ2-7
D gene: NA

CDR3 DNA: TGTGCCAGCAGTAATTACAGGGGAAGAGAGACCCAGTACTTC
CDR3 protein: CASSNYRGRETQYF
clone size: NA
V gene: TRBV2
J gene: TRBJ2-5
D gene: TRBD1

CDR3 DNA: TGTGCCAGCAGTGAAGATCTGGAACAGGGGGCCGGAGGAGTCGGGGAGCTGTTTTTT
CDR3 protein: CASSEDLEQGAGGVGELFF
clone size: NA
V gene: TRBV2
J gene: TRBJ2-2
D gene: TRBD1

CDR3 DNA: TGTGCCAGCAGCTCGACAGGGGAGGGAAATGGCTACACCTTC
CDR3 protein: CASSSTGEGNGYTF
clone size: NA
V gene: TRBV3-1/TRBV3-2
J gene: TRBJ1-2
D gene: TRBD1

CDR3 DNA: TGCGCCAGCAGCTTGGCACCCCCCAGGAATGAGCAGTTCTTC
CDR3 protein: CASSLAPPRNEQFF
clone size: NA
V gene: TRBV5-1
J gene: TRBJ2-1
D gene: NA

CDR3 DNA: TGTGCCAGTAGTATAGTGGCGGAGATGAACACTGAAGCTTTCTTT
CDR3 protein: CASSIVAEMNTEAFF
clone size: NA
V gene: TRBV19
J gene: TRBJ1-1
D gene: NA

CDR3 DNA: TGCGCCAGTATTTGGACAGGGGGATACTATGGCTACACCTTC
CDR3 protein: CASIWTGGYYGYTF
clone size: NA
V gene: TRBV10-1
J gene: TRBJ1-2
D gene: TRBD1

CDR3 DNA: TGTGCCAGCAGTGGACAGGGGGCTCACACAGATACGCAGTATTTT
CDR3 protein: CASSGQGAHTDTQYF
clone size: NA
V gene: TRBV2
J gene: TRBJ2-3
D gene: TRBD1

CDR3 DNA: TGTGCCAGCAGCACGACAGGGGAGGACGAAAAACTGTTTTTT
CDR3 protein: CASSTTGEDEKLFF
clone size: NA
V gene: TRBV11-1
J gene: TRBJ1-4
D gene: TRBD1

CDR3 DNA: TGTGCCAGCAGTTTGGACAGATTCTATGGCTACACCTTC
CDR3 protein: CASSLDRFYGYTF
clone size: NA
V gene: TRBV12-3/TRBV12-4
J gene: TRBJ1-2
D gene: NA

CDR3 DNA: TGCGCCAGCAGCTTGGACGCGGGGGCCTACGAGCAGTACTTC
CDR3 protein: CASSLDAGAYEQYF
clone size: NA
V gene: TRBV5-1
J gene: TRBJ2-7
D gene: TRBD2

CDR3 DNA: TGTGCCAGCACTAGGGTTGAGGGCGCAGATACGCAGTATTTT
CDR3 protein: CASTRVEGADTQYF
clone size: NA
V gene: TRBV2
J gene: TRBJ2-3
D gene: NA

CDR3 DNA: TGTGCCAGCTCACCACGGGCAGATAATACCGGGGAGCTGTTTTTT
CDR3 protein: CASSPRADNTGELFF
clone size: NA
V gene: TRBV18
J gene: TRBJ2-2
D gene: NA

CDR3 DNA: TGTGCCAGCAGCTTAAGGGGCGGGACAGGGGGCTTGGAGACCCAGTACTTC
CDR3 protein: CASSLRGGTGGLETQYF
clone size: NA
V gene: TRBV7-8
J gene: TRBJ2-5
D gene: TRBD1

CDR3 DNA: TGTGCCAGTACCTTGACAGGGGAGCAGGGTACGCAGTATTTT
CDR3 protein: CASTLTGEQGTQYF
clone size: NA
V gene: TRBV19
J gene: TRBJ2-3
D gene: TRBD1

CDR3 DNA: TGCGCCAGCAGAGAGGTGGCGAACTCCTACGAGCAGTACTTC
CDR3 protein: CASREVANSYEQYF
clone size: NA
V gene: TRBV5-1
J gene: TRBJ2-7
D gene: NA

CDR3 DNA: TGCGCCAGCAGCTTGGTGGGGGGGCCCCCTATTGAGGAGCAGTACTTC
CDR3 protein: CASSLVGGPPIEEQYF
clone size: NA
V gene: TRBV5-1
J gene: TRBJ2-7
D gene: NA

CDR3 DNA: TGCGCCAGCAGCCCCTGGACAGGAGAAGCTTTCTTT
CDR3 protein: CASSPWTGEAFF
clone size: NA
V gene: TRBV4-1
J gene: TRBJ1-1
D gene: TRBD1

CDR3 DNA: TGTGCCTGGAGGACAGGGGGAAACACCATATATTTT
CDR3 protein: CAWRTGGNTIYF
clone size: few
V gene: TRBV30
J gene: TRBJ1-3
D gene: TRBD1

CDR3 DNA: TGTGCCAGCAGTGACGGAGGTAACACTGAAGCTTTCTTT
CDR3 protein: CASSDGGNTEAFF
clone size: NA
V gene: TRBV12-3/TRBV12-4
J gene: TRBJ1-1
D gene: NA

CDR3 DNA: TGTGCCAGCAGCCCGGGACTAGCGGGGGGGTACAATGAGCAGTTCTTC
CDR3 protein: CASSPGLAGGYNEQFF
clone size: NA
V gene: TRBV5-4
J gene: TRBJ2-1
D gene: TRBD2

CDR3 DNA: TGCGCCAGCAGCCAAGGAGCCCTGAGAGGGGGCGCGGTGGACACCATATATTTT
CDR3 protein: CASSQGALRGGAVDTIYF
clone size: NA
V gene: TRBV4-1
J gene: TRBJ1-3
D gene: TRBD1